These 29 T cell receptor beta chains share one sample of origin, sequenced in a study of T cell changes during pregnancy in multiple sclerosis. Clones were read by immunoSEQ multiplex PCR, and TCRdb kept only the in-frame ones, dropping some. The sample shows about 60,000 clones, about 90% of them seen only once. The specimen comprised peripheral blood, sampled in the third trimester of pregnancy. The receptors were gathered from a female donor in good health, enrolled as a control in a pregnancy study.

The chain carries TRBV11-3 and TRBJ2-3, with TRBD2 matching 8 bases. Germline V lookup: CDR1 SGHNT, CDR2 YENEEA. The CDR3 extends over 16 amino acids. The trim removed 5 bases at V and 7 bases at J, leaving 14 bases unmatched. The CDR3 bases are TGTGCCAGCAGCCCGCCTAGGAGCGGGGGAATCAATACGCAGTATTTT. Residues: CASSPPRSGGINTQYF.

V usage is TRBV7-2 and J usage is TRBJ1-6, with TRBD1 matching over 7 bases. The CDR3 is made up of 14 amino acids. Germline-derived CDR1 and CDR2 are SGHTA and FQGNSA. Unmatched junction bases numbered 6, after V lost 6 bases and J lost 7 bases. The chain's CDR3 is CASSYRGDNSPLHF. The DNA of the CDR3 is TGTGCCAGCAGTTACAGGGGTGACAATTCACCCCTCCACTTT.

V gene TRBV10-3 combines with J gene TRBJ2-2; tentative D call: TRBD1 (8 bases). The CDR3 contains 14 residues. Per the germline V gene, CDR1 is ENHRY and CDR2 is SYGVKD. V was trimmed by 6 bases and J by 6 bases, leaving 14 bases between them. The CDR3 region is CAISGQGGAGELFF. As DNA, the CDR3 is TGTGCCATCAGCGGACAGGGAGGGGCCGGGGAGCTGTTTTTT.

This chain joins TRBV4-2 and TRBJ2-5, with D perhaps TRBD2 (5 bases). This CDR3 is built from 13 residues. Germline CDR1 LGHNA, CDR2 YNFKEQ. Trimming took 4 bases from V and 5 from J, leaving 11 bases between them. The CDR3 spells CASSRLSEETQYF. Here the CDR3 DNA reads TGTGCCAGCAGCCGCCTTAGCGAGGAGACCCAGTACTTC.

The J gene is TRBJ2-5, the V gene TRBV5-6; perhaps TRBD1 as D (6 bases). The CDR3 consists of 14 residues. The germline V and J ends were trimmed by 1 base and 2 bases, with 9 bases remaining between them. Germline V gene lookup returns CDR1 SGHDT and CDR2 YYEEEE. CDR3 sequence: CASSLLDRQETQYF. The CDR3 region has the DNA TGTGCCAGCAGCTTGCTTGACAGGCAAGAGACCCAGTACTTC.

This sequence joins TRBV5-4 and TRBJ1-2; D perhaps matches TRBD1 (6 bases). The ends were cut back, 9 bases at V and 4 bases at J, with 19 bases in the middle. The CDR3 has 14 amino acids. CDR1 SGHNT and CDR2 YYREEE come from the germline V gene (reference sequence). The CDR3 DNA reads as TGTGCCATCCAGACCCTGGGGGGGGCCTATGGCTACACCTTC. The encoded protein is CAIQTLGGAYGYTF.

V is TRBV6-5 and J is TRBJ1-1; maybe TRBD1 (6 bases). The CDR3 consists of 14 residues. Germline V gene sequence: CDR1 MNHEY, CDR2 SVGAGI. The V end was cut by 5 bases, the J end by 2 bases, with 12 bases between. The CDR3 here is CASSPQGINTEAFF. CDR3 DNA: TGTGCCAGCAGTCCGCAGGGGATTAACACTGAAGCTTTCTTT.

The chain links TRBV10-3 to TRBJ1-1; D is undetermined. The germline V gene has CDR1 ENHRY and CDR2 SYGVKD. Trimming shortened V by 2 bases and J by 8 bases, and 12 bases separated the two germline ends. The CDR3 covers 13 residues. CDR3 loop: CAISEARPGEAFF. The CDR3 region has the DNA TGTGCCATCAGTGAGGCACGTCCGGGAGAAGCTTTCTTT.

The chain has TRBV5-1 and TRBJ2-7; TRBD2 matches 8 bases. Germline lookup yields CDR1 SGHRS and CDR2 YFSETQ. The CDR3 covers 14 residues. J lost 7 bases, V lost 3 bases, and 9 bases had no gene match. The CDR3 sequence: CASSSTGTRGEQYF. For the CDR3, the DNA is TGCGCCAGCAGCTCGACCGGGACTAGGGGGGAGCAGTACTTC.

The rearrangement joins TRBV5-5 to TRBJ1-1; D remains unclear. Looked up from germline, CDR1 is SGHKS and CDR2 is YYEKEE (reference sequence). V lost 6 bases to trimming and J lost 5 bases, with 20 bases between them. This CDR3 has 15 residues. The CDR3 loop is CASTLAGSQRTEAFF. The CDR3 DNA reads TGTGCCAGCACCCTGGCCGGCAGCCAGAGGACTGAAGCTTTCTTT.

V is TRBV12-5 and J is TRBJ1-2, with 10 bases identical to TRBD1. Germline CDR1 and CDR2: LGHNT and FRNRAP. The CDR3 has 15 amino acids. V shed 10 bases, J shed 4 bases, and the junction held 12 bases outside the gene matches. Written as DNA, the CDR3 is TGTGCTACCGCTCTAAGGACAGGGGGAACCTATGGCTACACCTTC. As protein: CATALRTGGTYGYTF. Filled out from reference TRBV12-5 and TRBJ1-2, the complete variable domain reads DARVTQTPRHKVTEMGQEVTMRCQPILGHNTVFWYRQTMMQGLELLAYFRNRAPLDDSGMPKDRFSAEMPDATLATLKIQPSEPRDSAVYFCATALRTGGTYGYTFGSGTRLTVV.

The rearrangement links TRBV29-1 to TRBJ2-1; no definite D call. The V end was cut by 2 bases, the J end by 2 bases, with 10 bases between. This CDR3 spans 14 amino acids. The germline gives CDR1 SQVTM, CDR2 ANQGSEA. The CDR3 DNA sequence: TGCAGCGTTGAAAGGAGTCTGCCCTACAATGAGCAGTTCTTC. Translation gives CSVERSLPYNEQFF.

The rearrangement uses TRBV7-2 and TRBJ1-4, with TRBD1 matching 8 bases. Per germline, CDR1 SGHTA and CDR2 FQGNSA. The junction had 12 bases not matched to a gene; V was cut back by 5 bases and J by 7 bases. There are 16 residues in the CDR3. CDR3 sequence: CASSKTSGGFGEKLFF. CDR3 DNA: TGTGCCAGCAGCAAAACCTCAGGGGGCTTCGGTGAAAAACTGTTTTTT.

This clone came up once. The chain links TRBV5-5 to TRBJ2-7, with TRBD1 as a possible D gene (5 bases). Germline assignment: CDR1 SGHKS and CDR2 YYEKEE (reference sequence). The CDR3 consists of 16 residues. Trimming stripped 5 bases from V and 1 base from J, with 19 bases between. CDR3 coding DNA: TGTGCCAGCAGGCCGGGCCCCAGGGTCGAATCCTACGAGCAGTACTTC. Its translation is CASRPGPRVESYEQYF.

In its sample, this clone was seen once. The CDR3 sequence is CASSLDSLMNTEAFF. The CDR3 DNA reads TGTGCCAGCAGTCTGGACAGTCTGATGAACACTGAAGCTTTCTTT. This sequence joins TRBV7-6 and TRBJ1-1; the D gene is possibly TRBD1 (6 bases). V was trimmed by 6 bases and J by 0 bases, leaving 14 bases between them. The CDR3 runs to 15 residues. Germline V gene sequence: CDR1 SGHVS, CDR2 FNYEAQ.

V is TRBV30 and J is TRBJ1-2; 7 bases align to TRBD1. This CDR3 comprises 13 residues. After removal of 3 bases from V and 7 bases from J, the junction contained 8 bases not matched to a gene. Germline-derived CDR1 and CDR2 are GTSNPN and SVGIG (reference sequence). CDR3 nucleotide sequence: TGTGCCTGGAGCCCCACAGGGGATTCTGGCTACACCTTC. Residues: CAWSPTGDSGYTF.

This chain links TRBV30 with TRBJ2-7; 8 bases line up with TRBD2. Germline-derived CDR1 and CDR2 are GTSNPN and SVGIG (reference sequence). The ends lost 2 bases at V and 3 bases at J; junction bases unmatched: 15. This CDR3 region has 17 residues. The CDR3, as DNA: TGTGCCTGGAGTACTACTGACGGGAGGGCCCCCCTCTACGAGCAGTACTTC. Its protein is CAWSTTDGRAPLYEQYF.

This chain links TRBV7-6 with TRBJ2-7; D is possibly TRBD2 (6 bases). The V end lost 4 bases, the J end lost 5 bases, and 15 bases lay between the germline ends. The CDR3 is 14 residues long. Germline values: CDR1 SGHVS, CDR2 FNYEAQ. CDR3 sequence: CASSYYSTSDEQYF. The CDR3 coding sequence is TGTGCCAGCAGCTACTATTCGACTAGTGACGAGCAGTACTTC.

The V call is TRBV9, the J call TRBJ1-1; D is possibly TRBD1 (5 bases). Germline V gene data show CDR1 as SGDLS and CDR2 as YYNGEE. Deletions cut 2 bases from V and 11 bases from J, with 16 bases between. The CDR3 sequence is 13 residues long. CDR3 nucleotide sequence: TGTGCCAGCAGCGTCGAGACACGACAGAGGGCTTTCTTT. Translating it yields CASSVETRQRAFF. The variable domain in full, with the rest retrieved from reference TRBV9 and TRBJ1-1, is DSGVTQTPKHLITATGQRVTLRCSPRSGDLSVYWYQQSLDQGLQFLIQYYNGEERAKGNILERFSAQQFPDLHSELNLSSLELGDSALYFCASSVETRQRAFFGQGTRLTVV.

This clone was counted only a few times. The gene calls are TRBV7-2 and TRBJ1-2, with 7 bases identical to TRBD1. There are 15 residues in the CDR3. V dropped 0 bases and J dropped 4; count of bases not matched to a gene: 5. The germline gives CDR1 SGHTA, CDR2 FQGNSA. The CDR3 region is CASSLALTGLYGYTF. CDR3 DNA: TGTGCCAGCAGCTTAGCGCTGACAGGGCTCTATGGCTACACCTTC.

This chain joins TRBV18 and TRBJ2-5; 11 nucleotides line up with TRBD2. Germline V gene lookup returns CDR1 KGHSH and CDR2 LQKENI. The CDR3 consists of 14 residues. Trimming cost V 8 bases and J 2 bases; bases outside gene matches: 4. The CDR3 nucleotides are TGTGCCAGCAGCGGGACTAGCGGACAAGAGACCCAGTACTTC. This sequence encodes CASSGTSGQETQYF.

This chain uses TRBV4-1 with TRBJ1-2; D unclear. Trimming removed 0 bases from V and 6 bases from J, with 11 bases in between. Germline-derived CDR1 and CDR2 are MGHRA and YSYEKL. The CDR3 covers 14 residues. In nucleotides, the CDR3 is TGCGCCAGCAGCCAAGATTATGGGGAGAATGGCTACACCTTC. Translating it yields CASSQDYGENGYTF.

V is TRBV11-2 and J is TRBJ1-5, with 11 nucleotides matching TRBD1. Trimming took 5 bases from V and 3 from J; bases not matched to a gene: 6. This CDR3 contains 16 residues. Germline CDR1 and CDR2: SGHAT and FQNNGV. The DNA of the CDR3 is TGTGCCAGCAGCAGAGGGACAGGGGGTCTCAATCAGCCCCAGCATTTT. As protein: CASSRGTGGLNQPQHF. Drawing the rest from reference TRBV11-2 and TRBJ1-5, the complete variable domain is EAGVAQSPRYKIIEKRQSVAFWCNPISGHATLYWYQQILGQGPKLLIQFQNNGVVDDSQLPKDRFSAERLKGVDSTLKIQPAKLEDSAVYLCASSRGTGGLNQPQHFGDGTRLSIL.

V and J are TRBV10-3 and TRBJ2-7, with 8 bases identical to TRBD2. In germline, CDR1 is ENHRY, CDR2 SYGVKD. V lost 1 base and J lost 7; bases outside the gene matches: 9. The CDR3 length is 15 residues. CDR3 DNA sequence: TGTGCCATCAGTGAGTTAACGGGAGGGCTACGGGAGCAGTACTTC. It is translated as CAISELTGGLREQYF.

This clone has just one count. CDR3 loop: CAIAGLAGGPHEQYF. Here the CDR3 DNA reads TGTGCCATCGCCGGACTAGCGGGAGGACCCCACGAGCAGTACTTC. The rearrangement joins TRBV10-3 to TRBJ2-7; TRBD2 aligns across 14 bases. The CDR3 covers 15 residues. The trim removed 8 bases at V and 5 bases at J, leaving 8 bases unmatched. Germline-derived CDR1 and CDR2 are ENHRY and SYGVKD.

The chain uses TRBV6-1 and TRBJ2-7, with D tentatively TRBD2 (5 bases). V was trimmed by 7 bases and J by 1 base, leaving 11 bases between them. CDR3 size: 13 residues. CDR1 MNHNS and CDR2 SASEGT come from the germline V gene. This chain's CDR3 is CASTPGLSYEQYF. CDR3 in DNA: TGTGCCAGCACCCCTGGACTGTCCTACGAGCAGTACTTC.

The rearrangement joins TRBV27 to TRBJ1-4, with 8 bases aligning to TRBD1. Trimming removed 7 bases from V and 6 bases from J; junction bases left unmatched: 1. Per germline, CDR1 MNHEY and CDR2 SMNVEV (reference sequence). The CDR3 sequence is 12 residues long. CDR3 sequence: CASKDRDEKLFF. CDR3 bases: TGTGCCAGCAAGGACAGGGATGAAAAACTGTTTTTT. Full variable domain (rest looked up from reference TRBV27 and TRBJ1-4): EAQVTQNPRYLITVTGKKLTVTCSQNMNHEYMSWYRQDPGLGLRQIYYSMNVEVTDKGDVPEGYKVSRKEKRNFPLILESPSPNQTSLYFCASKDRDEKLFFGSGTQLSVL.

The chain is built from TRBV27 and TRBJ2-1; 12 bases are shared with TRBD2. Germline CDR1 MNHEY, CDR2 SMNVEV (reference sequence). This CDR3 is 16 amino acids long. V shed 5 bases and J 5 bases; nucleotides not matched to a gene: 7. The CDR3 region is CASSVTGLAGHNEQFF. CDR3 nucleotide sequence: TGTGCCAGCAGTGTAACGGGACTAGCGGGCCACAATGAGCAGTTCTTC.

V gene TRBV2 combines with J gene TRBJ2-5; no clear D. The germline V gene encodes CDR1 SNHLY and CDR2 FYNNEI. The CDR3 runs 14 residues. V lost 2 bases to trimming and J lost 0 bases, with 7 bases between them. CDR3: CASSESRNQETQYF. The CDR3 nucleotides are TGTGCCAGCAGTGAAAGTAGAAACCAAGAGACCCAGTACTTC.